This is a list of T cell receptor beta chains from one sample in a study of blood T cell repertoires in COVID-19. Produced via immunoSEQ multiplex PCR; TCRdb's table is partial and in-frame only. The sample has 200,000 to 250,000 clones, about 87% seen once; the top ten hold about 1.2%. The sequencing input was PBMCs or T cells enriched from blood (not recorded which). Every receptor here comes from a man aged 25 to 40 who had recovered from COVID-19. CDR3s include the opening cysteine and the closing phenylalanine or tryptophan. The order of the fields is clone size, V gene, J gene, D gene, CDR3 protein, CDR3 DNA. The D gene is left open where the match is weak. Clone size is shown for a subset of rows, as once, few, many or a class of expanded clone.

clone_size: .
v_call: TRBV3-1/TRBV3-2
j_call: TRBJ2-5
d_call: .
cdr3_aa: CASSSTPPSETQYF
cdr3_nt: TGTGCCAGCAGCTCAACACCCCCGTCAGAGACCCAGTACTTC

clone_size: .
v_call: TRBV24-1
j_call: TRBJ2-1
d_call: .
cdr3_aa: CATRGDGYSYNEQFF
cdr3_nt: TGTGCCACCAGAGGTGACGGGTACTCCTACAATGAGCAGTTCTTC

clone_size: .
v_call: TRBV2
j_call: TRBJ2-3
d_call: TRBD2
cdr3_aa: CASSEVSSGNTDTQYF
cdr3_nt: TGTGCCAGCAGTGAAGTGTCTAGCGGCAACACAGATACGCAGTATTTT

clone_size: .
v_call: TRBV6-5
j_call: TRBJ2-4
d_call: TRBD1
cdr3_aa: CASIRTGGDIQYF
cdr3_nt: TGTGCCAGCATTAGGACAGGGGGGGACATTCAGTACTTC

clone_size: .
v_call: TRBV5-1
j_call: TRBJ1-5
d_call: .
cdr3_aa: CASSQDSLNQPQHF
cdr3_nt: TGCGCCAGCAGCCAGGACAGTCTCAATCAGCCCCAGCATTTT

clone_size: .
v_call: TRBV7-2
j_call: TRBJ2-1
d_call: TRBD2
cdr3_aa: CASSYQTSGGLYNEQFF
cdr3_nt: TGTGCCAGCAGTTACCAGACTAGCGGGGGGCTATACAATGAGCAGTTCTTC

clone_size: .
v_call: TRBV19
j_call: TRBJ2-5
d_call: .
cdr3_aa: CASSPTRGTIQETQYF
cdr3_nt: TGTGCCAGTAGCCCCACCCGGGGTACCATTCAAGAGACCCAGTACTTC

clone_size: .
v_call: TRBV11-3
j_call: TRBJ2-7
d_call: .
cdr3_aa: CASSLFAGSGYEQYF
cdr3_nt: TGTGCCAGCAGCTTATTTGCGGGATCTGGCTACGAGCAGTACTTC

clone_size: .
v_call: TRBV27
j_call: TRBJ2-4
d_call: TRBD2
cdr3_aa: CASSKLAGRGVKNIQYF
cdr3_nt: TGTGCCAGCAGTAAACTAGCGGGGAGGGGAGTCAAAAACATTCAGTACTTC

clone_size: once
v_call: TRBV4-1
j_call: TRBJ2-7
d_call: TRBD1
cdr3_aa: CASSQGAGQGGLSSYEQYF
cdr3_nt: TGCGCCAGCAGCCAAGGGGCGGGACAGGGGGGGCTCAGCTCCTACGAGCAGTACTTC

clone_size: .
v_call: TRBV5-4
j_call: TRBJ2-1
d_call: TRBD1
cdr3_aa: CASSTWDRGLYNEQFF
cdr3_nt: TGTGCCAGCAGCACTTGGGACAGGGGTTTATACAATGAGCAGTTCTTC

clone_size: .
v_call: TRBV2
j_call: TRBJ1-4
d_call: .
cdr3_aa: CASAVLSTNEKLFF
cdr3_nt: TGTGCCAGCGCGGTTCTTTCAACTAATGAAAAACTGTTTTTT

clone_size: .
v_call: TRBV24-1
j_call: TRBJ2-1
d_call: TRBD2
cdr3_aa: CATSDPSSGGYREQFF
cdr3_nt: TGTGCCACCAGTGATCCGTCTAGCGGGGGTTACCGGGAGCAGTTCTTC

clone_size: .
v_call: TRBV9
j_call: TRBJ2-1
d_call: TRBD2
cdr3_aa: CASSEGGSSYNEQFF
cdr3_nt: TGTGCCAGCAGCGAGGGAGGGAGCTCCTACAATGAGCAGTTCTTC

clone_size: .
v_call: TRBV5-5
j_call: TRBJ2-1
d_call: .
cdr3_aa: CASSLLPSSYNEQFF
cdr3_nt: TGTGCCAGCAGCTTGCTTCCGAGCTCCTACAATGAGCAGTTCTTC

clone_size: .
v_call: TRBV6-2/TRBV6-3
j_call: TRBJ2-1
d_call: .
cdr3_aa: CASSYSTGRNNEQFF
cdr3_nt: TGTGCCAGCAGTTACTCGACAGGTCGGAACAATGAGCAGTTCTTC

clone_size: .
v_call: TRBV7-6
j_call: TRBJ1-3
d_call: TRBD1
cdr3_aa: CASSLELQGAGGNTIYF
cdr3_nt: TGTGCCAGCAGCTTAGAGCTACAGGGGGCAGGTGGAAACACCATATATTTT

clone_size: .
v_call: TRBV6-2/TRBV6-3
j_call: TRBJ2-7
d_call: .
cdr3_aa: CASSSGGYEQYF
cdr3_nt: TGTGCCAGCAGTTCCGGGGGCTACGAGCAGTACTTC

clone_size: .
v_call: TRBV6-5
j_call: TRBJ1-5
d_call: .
cdr3_aa: CASSGGVISNQPQHF
cdr3_nt: TGTGCCAGCAGCGGGGGGGTGATTAGCAATCAGCCCCAGCATTTT

clone_size: .
v_call: TRBV7-8
j_call: TRBJ2-1
d_call: .
cdr3_aa: CASSLGNSDNEQFF
cdr3_nt: TGTGCCAGCAGCTTAGGTAACAGTGACAATGAGCAGTTCTTC

clone_size: few
v_call: TRBV7-8
j_call: TRBJ1-5
d_call: TRBD1
cdr3_aa: CASSLEQAGGNQPQHF
cdr3_nt: TGTGCCAGCAGCTTAGAGCAGGCAGGGGGAAACCAGCCCCAGCATTTT

clone_size: .
v_call: TRBV5-4
j_call: TRBJ2-7
d_call: .
cdr3_aa: CASSPRQATSYEQYF
cdr3_nt: TGTGCCAGCAGCCCAAGACAGGCTACCTCCTACGAGCAGTACTTC

clone_size: .
v_call: TRBV27
j_call: TRBJ1-4
d_call: TRBD1
cdr3_aa: CASSLSWTGVDEKLFF
cdr3_nt: TGTGCCAGCAGTTTATCTTGGACAGGGGTTGATGAAAAACTGTTTTTT

clone_size: .
v_call: TRBV5-1
j_call: TRBJ2-5
d_call: .
cdr3_aa: CASSLGGGGQETQYF
cdr3_nt: TGCGCCAGCAGCTTAGGTGGGGGAGGCCAAGAGACCCAGTACTTC